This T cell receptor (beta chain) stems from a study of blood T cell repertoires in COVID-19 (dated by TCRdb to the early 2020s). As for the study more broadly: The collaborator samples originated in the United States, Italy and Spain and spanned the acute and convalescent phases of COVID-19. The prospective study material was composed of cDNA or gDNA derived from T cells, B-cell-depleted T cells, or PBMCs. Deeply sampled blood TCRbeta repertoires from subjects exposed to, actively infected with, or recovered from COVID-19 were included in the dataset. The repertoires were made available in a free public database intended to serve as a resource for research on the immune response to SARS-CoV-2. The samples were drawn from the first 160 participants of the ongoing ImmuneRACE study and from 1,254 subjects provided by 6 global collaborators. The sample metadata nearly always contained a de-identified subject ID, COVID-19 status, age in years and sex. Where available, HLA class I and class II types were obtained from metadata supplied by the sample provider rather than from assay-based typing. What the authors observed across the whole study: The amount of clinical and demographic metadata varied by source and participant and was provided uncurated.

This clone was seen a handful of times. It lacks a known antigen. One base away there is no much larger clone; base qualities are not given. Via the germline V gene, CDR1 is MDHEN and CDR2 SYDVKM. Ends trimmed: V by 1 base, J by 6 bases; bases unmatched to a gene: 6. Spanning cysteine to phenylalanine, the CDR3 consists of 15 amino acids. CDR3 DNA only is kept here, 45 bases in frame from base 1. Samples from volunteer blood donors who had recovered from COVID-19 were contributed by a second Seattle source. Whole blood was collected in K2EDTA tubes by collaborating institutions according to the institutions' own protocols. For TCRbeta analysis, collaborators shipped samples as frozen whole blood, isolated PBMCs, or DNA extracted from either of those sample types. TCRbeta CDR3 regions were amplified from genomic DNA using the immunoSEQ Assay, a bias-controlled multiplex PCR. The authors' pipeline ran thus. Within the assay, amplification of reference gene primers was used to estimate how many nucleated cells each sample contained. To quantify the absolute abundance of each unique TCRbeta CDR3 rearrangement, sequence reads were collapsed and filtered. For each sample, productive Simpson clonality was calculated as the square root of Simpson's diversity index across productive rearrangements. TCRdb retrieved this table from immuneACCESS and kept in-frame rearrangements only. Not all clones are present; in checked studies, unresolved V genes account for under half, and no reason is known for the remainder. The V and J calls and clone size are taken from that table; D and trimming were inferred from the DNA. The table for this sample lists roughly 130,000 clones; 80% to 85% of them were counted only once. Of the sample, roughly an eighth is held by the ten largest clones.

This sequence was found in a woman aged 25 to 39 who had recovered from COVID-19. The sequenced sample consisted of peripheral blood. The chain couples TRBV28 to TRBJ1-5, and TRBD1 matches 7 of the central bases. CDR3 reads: CASSLSPTGLQPQHF. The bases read TGTGCCAGCAGTTTATCACCGACAGGGCTTCAGCCCCAGCATTTT. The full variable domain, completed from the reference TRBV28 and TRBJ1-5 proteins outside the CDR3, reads DVKVTQSSRYLVKRTGEKVFLECVQDMDHENMFWYRQDPGLGLRLIYFSYDVKMKEKGDIPEGYSVSREKKERFSLILESASTNQTSMYLCASSLSPTGLQPQHFGDGTRLSIL.